The present entry profiles one T cell receptor (beta chain) with its context. The V gene lost 7 bases and the J gene lost 1 base, with 13 bases spanning the gap. Germline CDR1 and CDR2: SGHTA and FQGTGA. The CDR3 contains 15 residues. The entry originates in a study of blood T cell repertoires in COVID-19. Repertoires were generated with immunoSEQ multiplex PCR, while TCRdb's copy carries only in-frame clones and drops some. The sample shows around 54,000 clones, about nine tenths of them seen only once. This TCR derives from a woman between 35 and 50 years old with active COVID-19. V gene TRBV7-3 combines with J gene TRBJ2-2; tentatively, D is TRBD1 (5 bases). Sequenced input: peripheral blood. The CDR3 is CASNELDRNTGELFF. The CDR3 DNA follows: TGTGCCAGCAACGAACTTGACAGGAACACCGGGGAGCTGTTTTTT.